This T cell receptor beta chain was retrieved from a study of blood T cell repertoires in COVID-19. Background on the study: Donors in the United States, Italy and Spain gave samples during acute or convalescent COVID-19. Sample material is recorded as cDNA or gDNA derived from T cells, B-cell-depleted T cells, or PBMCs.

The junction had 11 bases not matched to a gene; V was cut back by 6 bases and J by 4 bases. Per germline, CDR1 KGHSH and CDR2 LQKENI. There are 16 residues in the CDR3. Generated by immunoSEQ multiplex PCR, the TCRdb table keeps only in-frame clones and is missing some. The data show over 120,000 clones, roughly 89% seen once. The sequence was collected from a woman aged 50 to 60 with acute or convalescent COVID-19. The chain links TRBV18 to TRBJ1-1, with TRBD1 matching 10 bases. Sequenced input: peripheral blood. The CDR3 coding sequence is TGTGCCAGCTCGGTGCGAGGGACAGGGGAGGTCACTGAAGCTTTCTTT. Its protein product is CASSVRGTGEVTEAFF.